This T cell receptor beta chain was captured in a study of blood T cells in healthy people across ages. Study-level findings and limits: Correlation between TCR beta diversity and naive T cell percentage was strong.

The second PCR ran about 6 to 11 cycles with a sample-barcoded 5' primer and J-beta primers. TCRdb re-called the 5' RACE reads with MiXCR, one entry per CDR3 protein. The sample yields roughly 1.4 million distinct CDR3 sequences, 59% seen once. This clonotype turned up a few times. Its antigen is not known. The people who gave samples were healthy Caucasians from Russia, aged 6 to 90. The TCR comes from a young man in good health. The sequenced sample was blood.

CDR3 residues: CASSESAGLLGETQYF. In nucleotides, the CDR3 is TGTGCCAGCAGCGAGAGCGCCGGACTCCTGGGGGAGACCCAGTACTTC. This chain connects TRBV7-9 to TRBJ2-5, with a weak D call TRBD2 (5 bases). Trimming shortened V by 5 bases and J by 5 bases, and 21 bases separated the two germline ends. In germline, CDR1 is SEHNR, CDR2 FQNEAQ (reference sequence). This CDR3 spans 16 amino acids.